What follows are 26 T cell receptor beta chains derived from one specimen sequenced in a study of OX40 agonist ivuxolimab in advanced cancers. Here immunoSEQ multiplex PCR was the method, and the copy in TCRdb shows in-frame clones only, minus some. The top ten clones hold roughly 8.6% of a sample with fewer than 25,000 clones, under 85% of them seen once. The specimen was CD4+ or CD8+ T cells sorted from blood, collected in a trial of the OX40 agonist ivuxolimab. These receptors came from an adult with an advanced solid tumor such as melanoma, head and neck, liver or kidney cancer.

The chain combines TRBV7-3 with TRBJ1-1, with D tentatively TRBD1 (5 bases). The CDR3 spans 17 residues. V was pared by 1 base and J by 3 bases, with 18 bases between. Germline CDR1 is SGHTA and CDR2 is FQGTGA. CDR3 protein: CASSLRGYGARDTEAFF. CDR3 DNA sequence: TGTGCCAGCAGCTTAAGGGGTTACGGGGCTAGGGACACTGAAGCTTTCTTT.

The rearrangement links TRBV5-8 to TRBJ1-1; D is ambiguous. CDR1 is SGHTS, CDR2 YDEGEE, per germline. V lost 2 bases and J 1 base, leaving 12 bases between the germline ends. This CDR3 spans 15 amino acids. The CDR3 DNA reads TGTGCCAGCAGCTTAGTGAGCCCTAGGAACACTGAAGCTTTCTTT. Translation gives CASSLVSPRNTEAFF.

The chain carries TRBV7-2 and TRBJ1-1, with 7 bases lining up with TRBD1. CDR3 length: 16 amino acids. The germline V gene encodes CDR1 SGHTA and CDR2 FQGNSA. J gave up 1 base and V 4 bases, and 9 bases lay outside the gene matches. CDR3 DNA: TGTGCCAGCAGCTACGGGACAGCAAAAACGAACACTGAAGCTTTCTTT. Amino acid sequence: CASSYGTAKTNTEAFF.

The sample holds a few counts of this clone. The chain uses TRBV29-1 and TRBJ1-1; D is ambiguous. Trimming cost V 3 bases and J 3 bases, with 2 bases left between them. CDR1 is SQVTM, CDR2 ANQGSEA, per germline. The CDR3 contains 10 residues. The chain's CDR3 is CSVEHTEAFF. The DNA for the CDR3 is TGCAGCGTTGAGCACACTGAAGCTTTCTTT.

The J gene is TRBJ2-7, the V gene TRBV4-1, with D tentatively TRBD1 or TRBD2 (6 bases each). Germline V gene sequence: CDR1 MGHRA, CDR2 YSYEKL. The germline V and J ends were trimmed by 4 bases and 3 bases, with 16 bases remaining between them. The CDR3 extends over 15 amino acids. Written as DNA, the CDR3 is TGCGCCAGCAGCCCCACCTCGGGGGCCTTCTACGAGCAGTACTTC. Its protein product is CASSPTSGAFYEQYF.

V and J are TRBV19 and TRBJ1-4; D unresolved. The germline V gene has CDR1 LNHDA and CDR2 SQIVND (reference sequence). The CDR3 spans 14 residues. Trimming shortened V by 1 base and J by 6 bases, and 9 bases separated the two germline ends. CDR3 amino acids: CASSIARRDEKLFF. The CDR3 DNA reads as TGTGCCAGTAGTATAGCCCGGAGGGATGAAAAACTGTTTTTT.

This chain links TRBV18 with TRBJ1-1; D is perhaps TRBD1 (5 bases). V was trimmed by 3 bases and J by 0 bases, leaving 14 bases between them. The CDR3 sequence is 16 residues long. From germline, CDR1 is KGHSH and CDR2 LQKENI. The CDR3 loop is CASSPTTRGLNTEAFF. CDR3 nucleotide sequence: TGTGCCAGCTCACCCACTACCCGGGGCCTGAACACTGAAGCTTTCTTT.

This rearrangement joins TRBV6-6 to TRBJ1-2; D is uncertain. There are 12 residues in the CDR3. Germline CDR1 and CDR2: MNHNY and SVGAGI (reference sequence). Trimming cost V 7 bases and J 5 bases, with 11 bases left between them. The CDR3 nucleotides read TGTGCCAGCACCGGGGAAGGGTATGGCTACACCTTC. This codes for CASTGEGYGYTF.

V gene TRBV4-1 combines with J gene TRBJ2-5, with 9 positions matching TRBD1. The DNA end favors TRBJ2-7, so the J call may be wrong. This CDR3 is built from 15 residues. The germline V gene has CDR1 MGHRA and CDR2 YSYEKL. Here the CDR3 DNA reads TGCGCCAGCAGCCAAGGGGACAGGGTTACCTACGAGCAGTACTTC. Translation gives CASSQGDRVTYEQYF.

The rearrangement uses TRBV4-3 and TRBJ1-2, with D possibly matching TRBD1 (6 bases). The CDR3 loop spans 12 amino acids. The germline gives CDR1 LGHNA, CDR2 YSLEER. Trimming took 4 bases from V and 7 from J, leaving 10 bases between them. CDR3 bases: TGCGCCAGCAGCCTGGACAGTCGTGGCTACACCTTC. Translated: CASSLDSRGYTF.

The gene calls are TRBV19 and TRBJ2-2; D remains unclear. The V and J ends lost 6 bases and 2 bases respectively, with 7 bases between them. The V gene's germline CDR1 is LNHDA and CDR2 SQIVND (reference sequence). The length of the CDR3 is 13 residues. The CDR3 reads CASSPINTGELFF. Written as DNA, the CDR3 is TGTGCCAGTAGCCCCATTAACACCGGGGAGCTGTTTTTT.

This clone was recorded a few times. The chain employs TRBV2 and TRBJ2-7; 9 nucleotides line up with TRBD2. V shed 8 bases, J shed 1 base, and the junction held 3 bases outside the gene matches. The CDR3 spans 13 residues. CDR1 and CDR2 (germline): SNHLY, FYNNEI. The CDR3 region is CASLLAGSYEQYF. The CDR3 coding sequence is TGTGCCAGCCTTCTAGCGGGATCCTACGAGCAGTACTTC.

The chain uses TRBV5-8 and TRBJ2-1; TRBD1 is a possible D gene (6 bases). Trimming took off 4 bases at V and 4 bases at J, with 12 bases between the two ends. CDR1 SGHTS and CDR2 YDEGEE come from the germline V gene. The CDR3 is 14 amino acids. The CDR3 loop is CASSPGQIYNEQFF. Here the CDR3 DNA reads TGTGCCAGCAGCCCTGGACAGATTTACAATGAGCAGTTCTTC.

The chain carries TRBV6-5 and TRBJ1-1; no firm D call. Looked up from germline, CDR1 is MNHEY and CDR2 is SVGAGI. V lost 0 bases and J lost 7, with 6 bases in between. This CDR3 contains 12 residues. The CDR3 spells CASSYSGGEAFF. The CDR3 DNA sequence: TGTGCCAGCAGTTACTCTGGCGGTGAAGCTTTCTTT.

The chain links TRBV7-9 to TRBJ1-2; D ambiguous. V shed 5 bases and J shed 0 bases, with 13 bases lying between them. Looked up from germline, CDR1 is SEHNR and CDR2 is FQNEAQ (reference sequence). The length of the CDR3 is 15 residues. CDR3 nucleotides: TGTGCCAGCAGCCGTGACATAGCGGCTAACTATGGCTACACCTTC. This encodes CASSRDIAANYGYTF.

V gene TRBV7-9 combines with J gene TRBJ2-1; 8 positions agree with TRBD2. The CDR3 is 16 amino acids. In germline, CDR1 is SEHNR, CDR2 FQNEAQ (reference sequence). V was clipped by 3 bases and J by 7 bases; unmatched bases: 11. In DNA form, the CDR3 reads TGTGCCAGCAGCTTGGGAGCGTCGGGGGGGGCTAATGAGCAGTTCTTC. Amino acid sequence: CASSLGASGGANEQFF.

The rearrangement uses TRBV6-6 and TRBJ2-3; possibly TRBD1 for D (6 bases). CDR3 size: 13 residues. CDR1 and CDR2 from the germline V gene are MNHNY and SVGAGI (reference sequence). Trimming removed 6 bases at V and 8 bases at J, with 15 bases between. CDR3 in amino acids: CASSYQGTGTQYF. The CDR3, as DNA: TGTGCCAGCAGCTACCAGGGGACGGGTACGCAGTATTTT.

The chain couples TRBV7-6 to TRBJ2-7, with 9 bases fitting TRBD1. The CDR3 is 16 amino acids. Germline lookup yields CDR1 SGHVS and CDR2 FNYEAQ. V gave up 0 bases and J gave up 4 bases; unmatched junction bases: 7. This CDR3 is CASSLASQGAYYEQYF. The CDR3, as DNA: TGTGCCAGCAGCTTAGCGTCACAGGGGGCATATTACGAGCAGTACTTC.

The V call is TRBV7-2, the J call TRBJ1-1; TRBD1 agrees at 9 bases. The junction had 4 bases not matched to a gene; V was cut back by 5 bases and J by 0 bases. The CDR3 is made up of 15 amino acids. CDR1 is SGHTA and CDR2 is FQGNSA in the germline V gene. The CDR3 is CASSNGQGMNTEAFF. The CDR3 nucleotides read TGTGCCAGCAGCAACGGACAGGGGATGAACACTGAAGCTTTCTTT. Based on the CDR3 plus reference TRBV7-2 and TRBJ1-1, the full variable domain is GAGVSQSPSNKVTEKGKDVELRCDPISGHTALYWYRQSLGQGLEFLIYFQGNSAPDKSGLPSDRFSAERTGGSVSTLTIQRTQQEDSAVYLCASSNGQGMNTEAFFGQGTRLTVV.

The J gene is TRBJ2-1, the V gene TRBV12-5; the D gene could be TRBD1 or TRBD2 (6 bases each). Germline-derived CDR1 and CDR2 are LGHNT and FRNRAP. Trimming took off 6 bases at V and 5 bases at J, with 14 bases between the two ends. The CDR3 is 14 residues long. The CDR3 spells CASGFGGPHNEQFF. The CDR3 nucleotides read TGTGCTAGTGGGTTTGGGGGGCCCCACAATGAGCAGTTCTTC.

The chain combines TRBV4-1 with TRBJ2-7; 8 positions agree with TRBD1. The CDR3 has 14 residues. Germline-derived CDR1 and CDR2 are MGHRA and YSYEKL. The trim removed 1 base at V and 4 bases at J, leaving 3 bases unmatched. The CDR3 reads CASSQGTGRYEQYF. CDR3 nucleotide sequence: TGCGCCAGCAGCCAAGGGACAGGGAGGTACGAGCAGTACTTC.

This chain connects TRBV6-5 to TRBJ2-5, with TRBD2 matching 9 bases. Germline-derived CDR1 and CDR2 are MNHEY and SVGAGI. The CDR3 is made up of 15 amino acids. With 6 bases clipped from V and 4 bases from J, the junction kept 9 bases outside the gene matches. The CDR3 nucleotides read TGTGCCAGCAGCTCCGTAGCGGGGGTAGGAGAGACCCAGTACTTC. It translates to CASSSVAGVGETQYF.

The CDR3 is CASSYSGGLGPLHF. In DNA, the CDR3 is TGTGCCAGCAGTTACTCAGGGGGGTTGGGACCCCTCCACTTT. This sequence joins TRBV6-6 and TRBJ1-6, with a weak D call TRBD1 (6 bases). V dropped 0 bases and J dropped 12 bases, with 12 bases sitting between them. This CDR3 contains 14 residues. The germline CDR1 and CDR2 sequences are MNHNY and SVGAGI (reference sequence).

This clone was seen only a few times. The chain couples TRBV6-5 to TRBJ1-6, with 8 bases fitting TRBD1. The germline CDR1 and CDR2 sequences are MNHEY and SVGAGI. The V and J ends lost 2 bases and 9 bases, in that order; junction bases with no gene match: 6. CDR3 length: 15 residues. The CDR3 spells CASSYTGQGGSPLHF. Here the CDR3 DNA reads TGTGCCAGCAGTTACACCGGACAGGGTGGTTCACCCCTCCACTTT.

The chain carries TRBV4-1 and TRBJ2-7, with 9 bases matching TRBD2. CDR3 length equals 18 residues. The V and J ends lost 1 base and 0 bases, in that order; junction bases with no gene match: 10. CDR1 and CDR2 (germline): MGHRA, YSYEKL. CDR3 DNA: TGCGCCAGCAGCCAAGCATCCAGCGGGGGGACAATCTCCTACGAGCAGTACTTC. Amino acid sequence: CASSQASSGGTISYEQYF.

V gene TRBV11-3 combines with J gene TRBJ2-7; D is unresolved. V lost 0 bases and J lost 6, with 9 bases in between. This CDR3 has 13 amino acids. CDR1 and CDR2 (germline): SGHNT, YENEEA. CDR3 protein: CASSLDSLAEQYF. The CDR3, as DNA: TGTGCCAGCAGCTTAGACAGTTTGGCCGAGCAGTACTTC.